This T cell receptor (beta chain) was retrieved from a study of T cells after yellow fever vaccination. The germline V gene has CDR1 SEHNR and CDR2 FQNEAQ (reference sequence). The CDR3 contains 14 residues. Trimming pared 7 bases from V and 3 bases from J, leaving 14 bases between. Only a few counts were recorded for this clonotype. It was through 5'RACE template switching that TCR cDNA was made, with a universal primer site and UMIs added. TCRdb itself ran the 5' RACE reads through MiXCR, one entry per CDR3 protein. The table records about 580,000 distinct CDR3 sequences, about a sixth of them present only once.

This rearrangement joins TRBV7-9 to TRBJ2-3; D might be TRBD2 (6 bases). Sequencing was performed on PBMCs, taken less than 6 days after the first yellow fever vaccination. The sequence was collected from a young man who received the YFV17D yellow fever vaccine. In nucleotides, the CDR3 is TGTGCCAGCATCTTGGCGGGGAGAACAGATACGCAGTATTTT. This sequence encodes CASILAGRTDTQYF.